What follows are 19 T cell receptor beta chains derived from one specimen sequenced in a study of cytomegalovirus exposure and HLA in healthy donors. Researchers ran the PCR with 60 Vbeta and 13 Jbeta primers. Libraries were prepared by immunoSEQ multiplex PCR; TCRdb keeps only in-frame clonotypes and omits some of them. The sample has some 93,000 clones, roughly 60% seen once. Sequencing input: PBMCs. These TCRs come from a boy younger than 18 in good health and CMV-seropositive.

The CDR3 DNA sequence: TGCGCCAGCAGCTTGGGGGACTTCCAAGAGACCCAGTACTTC. Translating it yields CASSLGDFQETQYF. V gene TRBV5-1 combines with J gene TRBJ2-5; weak D call: TRBD2 (6 bases). V was shortened by 0 bases and J by 1 base, with 7 bases between the two germline ends. The germline V gene encodes CDR1 SGHRS and CDR2 YFSETQ. The CDR3 runs 14 residues.

CDR3 in amino acids: CASGSNPFF. The CDR3 nucleotides are TGTGCCAGCGGCTCCAACCCTTTCTTT. The rearrangement joins TRBV6-1 to TRBJ1-1, with D uncertain. Germline V gives CDR1 MNHNS, CDR2 SASEGT. This CDR3 spans 9 amino acids. Trimming shortened V by 8 bases and J by 12 bases, and 10 bases separated the two germline ends.

The genes are TRBV10-3 and TRBJ2-1; D unclear. V was trimmed by 3 bases and J by 4 bases, leaving 13 bases between them. The V gene's germline CDR1 is ENHRY and CDR2 SYGVKD. The CDR3 has 15 residues. For the CDR3, the DNA is TGTGCCATCAGTGATTCAGGCAAGTCGTACAATGAGCAGTTCTTC. Translation gives CAISDSGKSYNEQFF.

The chain carries TRBV4-3 and TRBJ2-2, with D possibly being TRBD2 (6 bases). Germline CDR1 and CDR2: LGHNA and YSLEER. The V end was cut by 0 bases, the J end by 4 bases, with 15 bases between. CDR3 length: 17 residues. The CDR3 protein is CASSQEVTGVGTGELFF. CDR3 DNA sequence: TGCGCCAGCAGCCAAGAGGTGACGGGAGTGGGCACCGGGGAGCTGTTTTTT.

The rearrangement uses TRBV5-4 and TRBJ1-1, with D hard to call. This CDR3 spans 14 amino acids. Trimming stripped 0 bases from V and 0 bases from J, with 6 bases between. Germline V gene lookup returns CDR1 SGHNT and CDR2 YYREEE (reference sequence). The DNA of the CDR3 is TGTGCCAGCAGCTTGGAGAGGGTGAACACTGAAGCTTTCTTT. Translation: CASSLERVNTEAFF.

This chain connects TRBV4-1 to TRBJ1-2; TRBD1 might be the D (5 bases). CDR3 length: 17 residues. The germline V gene has CDR1 MGHRA and CDR2 YSYEKL. Trimming shortened V by 0 bases and J by 0 bases, and 14 bases separated the two germline ends. CDR3 region: CASSQEGIGRANYGYTF. CDR3 bases: TGCGCCAGCAGCCAAGAAGGTATAGGCAGGGCTAACTATGGCTACACCTTC.

The chain couples TRBV7-6 to TRBJ2-7, with a weak D call TRBD1 (5 bases). This CDR3 spans 14 amino acids. The V gene's germline CDR1 is SGHVS and CDR2 FNYEAQ. The V end was cut by 2 bases, the J end by 2 bases, with 10 bases between. The DNA for the CDR3 is TGTGCCAGCAGCTTAACCGACAGCGCCTACGAGCAGTACTTC. Translated, it gives CASSLTDSAYEQYF.

The chain has TRBV27 and TRBJ1-2; D ambiguous. Trimming removed 3 bases at V and 2 bases at J, with 7 bases between. The V gene's germline CDR1 is MNHEY and CDR2 SMNVEV (reference sequence). The CDR3 covers 13 residues. The DNA of the CDR3 is TGTGCCAGCAGTTTTCGAGGGAACTATGGCTACACCTTC. Its translation: CASSFRGNYGYTF.

The CDR3 region has the DNA TGTGCCAGCAGTTACGCTCGGGGGGATGCGCAGTATTTT. Its translation is CASSYARGDAQYF. This chain links TRBV6-5 with TRBJ2-3, with TRBD2 matching over 7 bases. Trimming removed 2 bases from V and 10 bases from J; junction bases left unmatched: 6. From germline, CDR1 is MNHEY and CDR2 SVGAGI. This CDR3 contains 13 residues.

J is TRBJ2-1 and V is TRBV4-2, with 8 bases fitting TRBD1. The CDR3 is made up of 13 amino acids. J gave up 8 bases and V 0 bases, and 0 bases lay outside the gene matches. Germline assignment: CDR1 LGHNA and CDR2 YNFKEQ. In nucleotides, the CDR3 is TGTGCCAGCAGCCAAGAGACAGGGGATGAGCAGTTCTTC. Translation gives CASSQETGDEQFF.

This clone came up a few times. This rearrangement joins TRBV5-1 to TRBJ2-7; tentative D call: TRBD1 (6 bases). V was shortened by 5 bases and J by 4 bases, with 16 bases between the two germline ends. This CDR3 has 14 residues. Germline V gene data show CDR1 as SGHRS and CDR2 as YFSETQ. This CDR3 reads CASRITGNDYEQYF. The CDR3, as DNA: TGCGCCAGCAGAATTACAGGGAACGATTACGAGCAGTACTTC.

The rearrangement uses TRBV9 and TRBJ2-2; 8 nucleotides align to TRBD2. The CDR3 has 16 amino acids. Germline CDR1 SGDLS, CDR2 YYNGEE. V lost 0 bases to trimming and J lost 3 bases; unmatched junction nucleotides: 4. The CDR3, as DNA: TGTGCCAGCAGCGTAGAGGTTAGCGGGGACACCGGGGAGCTGTTTTTT. Amino acid sequence: CASSVEVSGDTGELFF.

This chain joins TRBV6-4 and TRBJ1-1; D is perhaps TRBD1 (5 bases). Germline-derived CDR1 and CDR2 are MRHNA and SNTAGT. The V gene lost 4 bases and the J gene lost 2 bases, with 11 bases spanning the gap. This CDR3 comprises 14 residues. The CDR3 loop is CASSGDGGNTEAFF. The CDR3 DNA reads TGTGCCAGCAGTGGAGACGGGGGAAACACTGAAGCTTTCTTT.

This clone was found once. V is TRBV6-6 and J is TRBJ1-2; 8 bases map to TRBD1. V shed 5 bases and J 3 bases; nucleotides not matched to a gene: 2. Germline V gene lookup returns CDR1 MNHNY and CDR2 SVGAGI (reference sequence). This CDR3 is built from 13 residues. CDR3 sequence reads: CASSGQGHYGYTF. DNA for the CDR3: TGTGCCAGCAGTGGACAGGGACACTATGGCTACACCTTC.

This sequence joins TRBV27 and TRBJ2-7; TRBD2 might be the D (5 bases). The CDR3 contains 13 residues. Trimming pared 3 bases from V and 5 bases from J, leaving 11 bases between. Germline CDR1 and CDR2: MNHEY and SMNVEV (reference sequence). The DNA for the CDR3 is TGTGCCAGCAGTTTTGACTACGGTCACGAGCAGTACTTC. Translation gives CASSFDYGHEQYF.

This clone was detected only a few times. The chain links TRBV5-4 to TRBJ1-1; D may be TRBD1 (5 bases). The CDR3 has 13 amino acids. Germline V gene data show CDR1 as SGHNT and CDR2 as YYREEE (reference sequence). V was cut by 2 bases and J by 5 bases, with 10 bases left in between. In DNA form, the CDR3 reads TGTGCCAGCAGCTTTGACAGATTAACTGAAGCTTTCTTT. Its protein is CASSFDRLTEAFF.

The genes are TRBV19 and TRBJ1-4; 7 bases fit TRBD1. V shed 5 bases, J shed 0 bases, and the junction held 6 bases outside the gene matches. CDR1 LNHDA and CDR2 SQIVND come from the germline V gene (reference sequence). The CDR3 has 16 amino acids. The CDR3 sequence is CASSVSQGATNEKLFF. The CDR3 DNA reads as TGTGCCAGTAGTGTTTCTCAGGGGGCAACTAATGAAAAACTGTTTTTT.

The rearrangement links TRBV9 to TRBJ1-2; D remains unclear. The germline V gene encodes CDR1 SGDLS and CDR2 YYNGEE. V shed 5 bases and J shed 3 bases, with 8 bases lying between them. This CDR3 contains 12 residues. Here the CDR3 reads CASSAQYYGYTF. For the CDR3, the DNA is TGTGCCAGCAGTGCCCAGTACTATGGCTACACCTTC.

The V call is TRBV7-6, the J call TRBJ2-7; 7 positions agree with TRBD2. V was pared by 5 bases and J by 4 bases, with 14 bases of the junction left unmatched. The CDR3 length is 16 residues. CDR1 and CDR2 (germline): SGHVS, FNYEAQ. The CDR3: CASSHISWEGKYEQYF. The CDR3 nucleotides read TGTGCCAGCAGCCACATTTCGTGGGAGGGAAAGTACGAGCAGTACTTC.